The subject of this entry is one T cell receptor (beta chain). Produced via immunoSEQ multiplex PCR; TCRdb's table is partial and in-frame only. There are 250,000 or so clones in the sample; roughly 81% occur only once, and just over 6.5% lies in the top ten. Germline V gene lookup returns CDR1 MDHEN and CDR2 SYDVKM. The CDR3 has 16 amino acids. Losses at the gene ends were 3 bases for V and 3 bases for J; bases not matched to a gene: 9. This sample is drawn from a study of blood T cell repertoires in COVID-19. This clonotype was sampled from a woman in her forties or fifties who had been exposed to COVID-19. The sample consisted of PBMCs or T cells enriched from blood (not recorded which). This chain links TRBV28 with TRBJ1-2, with 8 bases that match TRBD1. The CDR3 protein is CASSFVQGAVHYGYTF. The CDR3 DNA reads as TGTGCCAGCAGTTTTGTGCAGGGGGCGGTTCACTATGGCTACACCTTC.